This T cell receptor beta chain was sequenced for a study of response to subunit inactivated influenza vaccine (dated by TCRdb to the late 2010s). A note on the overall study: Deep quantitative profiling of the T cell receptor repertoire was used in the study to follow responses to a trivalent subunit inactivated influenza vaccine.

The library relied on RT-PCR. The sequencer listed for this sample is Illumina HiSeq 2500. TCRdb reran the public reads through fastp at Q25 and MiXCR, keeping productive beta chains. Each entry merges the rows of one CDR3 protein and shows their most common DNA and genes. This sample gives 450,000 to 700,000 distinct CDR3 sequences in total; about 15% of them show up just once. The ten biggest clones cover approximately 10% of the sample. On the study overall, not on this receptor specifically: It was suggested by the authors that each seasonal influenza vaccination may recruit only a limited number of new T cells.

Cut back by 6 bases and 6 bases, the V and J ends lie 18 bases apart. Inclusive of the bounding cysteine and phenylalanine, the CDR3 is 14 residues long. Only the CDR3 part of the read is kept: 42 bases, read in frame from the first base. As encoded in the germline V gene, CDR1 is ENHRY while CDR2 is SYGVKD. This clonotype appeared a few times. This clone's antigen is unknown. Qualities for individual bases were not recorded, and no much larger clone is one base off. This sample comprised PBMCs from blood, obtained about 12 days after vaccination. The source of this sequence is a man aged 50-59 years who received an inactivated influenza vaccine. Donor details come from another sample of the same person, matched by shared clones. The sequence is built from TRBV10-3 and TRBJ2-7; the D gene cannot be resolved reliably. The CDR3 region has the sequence CAIREVTTASEQYF. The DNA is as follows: TGTGCCATCAGGGAAGTGACAACGGCGAGCGAGCAGTACTTC.